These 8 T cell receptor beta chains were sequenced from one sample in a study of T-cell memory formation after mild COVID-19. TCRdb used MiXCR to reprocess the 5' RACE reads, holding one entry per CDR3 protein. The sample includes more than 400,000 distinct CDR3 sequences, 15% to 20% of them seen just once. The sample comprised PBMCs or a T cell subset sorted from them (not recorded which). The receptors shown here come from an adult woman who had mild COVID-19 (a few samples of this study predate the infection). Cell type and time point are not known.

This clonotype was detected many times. CDR3 sequence: CASSLRGGQPQHF. Written as DNA, the CDR3 is TGTGCCAGCAGCCTGAGGGGGGGTCAGCCCCAGCATTTT. The chain uses TRBV7-9 and TRBJ1-5, with TRBD1 as a possible D gene (6 bases). Germline lookup yields CDR1 SEHNR and CDR2 FQNEAQ (reference sequence). Between the trimmed V and J ends, which lost 5 bases and 6 bases, there was a span of 11 bases. The CDR3 spans 13 residues.

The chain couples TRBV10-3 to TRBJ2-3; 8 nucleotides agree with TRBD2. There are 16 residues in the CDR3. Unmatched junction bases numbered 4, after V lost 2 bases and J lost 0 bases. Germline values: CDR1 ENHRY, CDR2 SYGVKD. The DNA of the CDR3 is TGTGCCATCAGTGAGACTCGGGGGGGGAGCACAGATACGCAGTATTTT. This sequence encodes CAISETRGGSTDTQYF.

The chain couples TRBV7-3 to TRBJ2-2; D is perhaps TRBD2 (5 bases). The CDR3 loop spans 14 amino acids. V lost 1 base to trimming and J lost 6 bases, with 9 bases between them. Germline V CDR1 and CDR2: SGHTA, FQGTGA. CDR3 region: CASSLSVGAGELFF. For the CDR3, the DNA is TGTGCCAGCAGCTTAAGTGTCGGGGCCGGGGAGCTGTTTTTT.

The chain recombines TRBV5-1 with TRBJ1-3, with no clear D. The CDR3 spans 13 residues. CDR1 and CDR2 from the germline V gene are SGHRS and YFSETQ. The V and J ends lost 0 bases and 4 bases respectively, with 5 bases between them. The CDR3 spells CASSLGKGNTIYF. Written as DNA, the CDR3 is TGCGCCAGCAGCTTGGGCAAGGGAAACACCATATATTTT.

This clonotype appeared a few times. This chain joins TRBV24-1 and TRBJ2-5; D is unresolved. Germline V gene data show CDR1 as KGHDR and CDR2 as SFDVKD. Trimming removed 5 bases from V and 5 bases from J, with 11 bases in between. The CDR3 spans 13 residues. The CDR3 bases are TGTGCCACCAGTGCCAACCCCGGGGAGACCCAGTACTTC. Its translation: CATSANPGETQYF.

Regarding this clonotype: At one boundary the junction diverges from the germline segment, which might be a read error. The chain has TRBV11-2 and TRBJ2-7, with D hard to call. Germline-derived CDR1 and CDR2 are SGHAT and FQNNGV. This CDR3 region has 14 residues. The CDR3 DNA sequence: TGTGCCAGCAGCTTAGCAGCGATCTCCCACGAGCAGTACTTC. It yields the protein CASSLAAISHEQYF. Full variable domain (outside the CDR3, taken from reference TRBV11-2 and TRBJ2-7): EAGVAQSPRYKIIEKRQSVAFWCNPISGHATLYWYQQILGQGPKLLIQFQNNGVVDDSQLPKDRFSAERLKGVDSTLKIQPAKLEDSAVYLCASSLAAISHEQYFGPGTRLTVT.

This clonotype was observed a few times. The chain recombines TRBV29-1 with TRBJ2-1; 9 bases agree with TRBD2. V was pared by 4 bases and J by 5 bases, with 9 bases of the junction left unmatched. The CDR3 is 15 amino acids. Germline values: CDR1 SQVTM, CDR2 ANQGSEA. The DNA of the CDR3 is TGCAGCGTTGTAGCTGGGTCTAGCGGGAACAATGAGCAGTTCTTC. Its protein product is CSVVAGSSGNNEQFF.

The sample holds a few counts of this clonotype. CDR3 region: CASSSGLAGPSYNEQFF. The CDR3 DNA follows: TGTGCCAGCAGCTCCGGACTAGCGGGCCCCTCCTACAATGAGCAGTTCTTC. This chain connects TRBV7-9 to TRBJ2-1, with TRBD2 identical over 11 bases. Germline CDR1 SEHNR, CDR2 FQNEAQ (reference sequence). The CDR3 totals 17 residues. V trimming: 4 bases; J trimming: 0 bases; junction bases outside the gene matches: 5.